This entry concerns a single T cell receptor beta chain. Its antigen is as yet unknown. The junction and the germline gene differ at one end; a read error may be behind it. The data were taken from a study of T cell responses to AZD1222 COVID-19 vaccine. Overall study findings and caveats: Clonal diversity was possibly underestimated; the donors were predominantly white British and more often female. The study found vaccine-associated CD4 TCRs spanning spike, dominant at 160-218 and 743-854.

The germline V gene has CDR1 SGHRS and CDR2 YFSETQ. The CDR3 covers 15 residues. The protocol was immunoSEQ multiplex PCR, while the TCRdb copy is restricted to in-frame clones and leaves out a portion. Seen here are some 120,000 clones, 80% to 90% observed once, and the top ten hold roughly a sixth. The gene calls are TRBV5-1 and TRBJ2-3; 7 bases are shared with TRBD2. This TCR was sampled from an adult in good health. The specimen was peripheral blood, collected on day 0 of MenACWY control vaccination. Here the CDR3 reads CASNLGGSSTDTQYF. CDR3 nucleotides: TGCGCCAGCAACTTGGGAGGGTCGAGCACAGATACGCAGTATTTT.